The 27 T cell receptor beta chains presented below share a single source sample, sequenced in a study of blood T cell repertoires in COVID-19 (dated by TCRdb to between 2020 and 2021). Library prep was done by the immunoSEQ multiplex PCR assay. Drawn from immuneACCESS, this table holds only the in-frame rearrangements with V and J called that TCRdb kept. Clones are partly lost; checked studies trace under half to an unresolved V gene and leave the rest unexplained. The sample profile shows approximately 150,000 clones; 65% to 85% of them were found once. Approximately 6% of the sample is in the top ten clones. Material for sequencing was PBMCs or T cells enriched from blood (not recorded which). All receptors come from a middle-aged man who had recovered from COVID-19.

This clone was seen a few times. The J gene is TRBJ2-7, the V gene TRBV6-5; TRBD2 matches at 11 bases. The ends lost 5 bases at V and 6 bases at J; junction bases unmatched: 6. Germline lookup yields CDR1 MNHEY and CDR2 SVGAGI. This CDR3 contains 14 residues. CDR3 in amino acids: CASSILAGASEQYF. The CDR3 DNA reads TGTGCCAGCAGTATACTAGCGGGGGCGAGCGAGCAGTACTTC.

V gene TRBV7-2 combines with J gene TRBJ2-3; D gene unclear. The germline gives CDR1 SGHTA, CDR2 FQGNSA. With 7 bases removed from V and 3 bases from J, the gap between germline ends came to 14 bases. The CDR3 spans 14 residues. CDR3 bases: TGTGCCAGCACCCCCTACCAGGAAACAGATACGCAGTATTTT. Translated, it gives CASTPYQETDTQYF. Drawing the rest from reference TRBV7-2 and TRBJ2-3, the complete variable domain is GAGVSQSPSNKVTEKGKDVELRCDPISGHTALYWYRQSLGQGLEFLIYFQGNSAPDKSGLPSDRFSAERTGGSVSTLTIQRTQQEDSAVYLCASTPYQETDTQYFGPGTRLTVL.

This clone was seen only once. The chain combines TRBV18 with TRBJ1-1; no reliable D call. With 6 bases removed from V and 1 base from J, the gap between germline ends came to 6 bases. Germline V gene data show CDR1 as KGHSH and CDR2 as LQKENI. The CDR3 runs 12 residues. The CDR3 DNA reads as TGTGCCAGCTCCCTCTGGAACACTGAAGCTTTCTTT. It encodes CASSLWNTEAFF. The full variable domain, its missing parts supplied by reference TRBV18 and TRBJ1-1, is NAGVMQNPRHLVRRRGQEARLRCSPMKGHSHVYWYRQLPEEGLKFMVYLQKENIIDESGMPKERFSAEFPKEGPSILRIQQVVRGDSAAYFCASSLWNTEAFFGQGTRLTVV.

V usage is TRBV5-4 and J usage is TRBJ2-5; 11 bases map to TRBD2. The V gene end was trimmed by 4 bases and the J gene end by 2 bases; junction bases not matched to a gene: 7. Germline assignment: CDR1 SGHNT and CDR2 YYREEE (reference sequence). This CDR3 has 16 residues. The CDR3: CASSQRLAGSQETQYF. The CDR3 DNA sequence: TGTGCCAGCAGCCAAAGACTAGCGGGGAGTCAAGAGACCCAGTACTTC. The variable domain in full, completed from reference TRBV5-4 and TRBJ2-5, reads ETGVTQSPTHLIKTRGQQVTLRCSSQSGHNTVSWYQQALGQGPQFIFQYYREEENGRGNFPPRFSGLQFPNYSSELNVNALELDDSALYLCASSQRLAGSQETQYFGPGTRLLVL.

The genes are TRBV19 and TRBJ1-5; D not certain. The CDR3 runs 15 residues. Germline V gene sequence: CDR1 LNHDA, CDR2 SQIVND (reference sequence). V gave up 5 bases and J gave up 0 bases, with 11 bases separating them. Here the CDR3 reads CASSETDYSNQPQHF. DNA for the CDR3: TGTGCCAGTAGTGAAACAGACTATAGCAATCAGCCCCAGCATTTT.

This chain links TRBV5-5 with TRBJ2-7; 7 nucleotides align to TRBD1. This CDR3 comprises 14 residues. Looked up from germline, CDR1 is SGHKS and CDR2 is YYEKEE (reference sequence). V trimming: 5 bases; J trimming: 3 bases; junction bases outside the gene matches: 8. As DNA, the CDR3 is TGTGCCAGCAGGAGGGGACAGCCGAACTACGAGCAGTACTTC. The encoded protein is CASRRGQPNYEQYF.

The chain links TRBV27 to TRBJ2-5, with D possibly matching TRBD1 (5 bases). Trimming removed 5 bases at V and 5 bases at J, with 18 bases between. The CDR3 is made up of 15 amino acids. The V gene's germline CDR1 is MNHEY and CDR2 SMNVEV (reference sequence). Here the CDR3 reads CASSTQGDGWETQYF. The CDR3 DNA reads TGTGCCAGCAGTACCCAGGGCGACGGGTGGGAGACCCAGTACTTC.

This chain connects TRBV7-6 to TRBJ2-3, with a possible D match to TRBD2 (7 bases). Germline CDR1 and CDR2: SGHVS and FNYEAQ. This CDR3 contains 16 residues. V was trimmed by 5 bases and J by 4 bases, leaving 19 bases between them. The CDR3 loop reads CASSLGGGGASDTQYF. CDR3 in DNA: TGTGCCAGCAGCCTTGGGGGTGGGGGGGCATCAGATACGCAGTATTTT. The whole variable domain, filled in from reference TRBV7-6 and TRBJ2-3, reads GAGVSQSPRYKVTKRGQDVALRCDPISGHVSLYWYRQALGQGPEFLTYFNYEAQQDKSGLPNDRFSAERPEGSISTLTIQRTEQRDSAMYRCASSLGGGGASDTQYFGPGTRLTVL.

The genes are TRBV19 and TRBJ2-7; possible D gene TRBD1, 6 bases. The germline V and J ends were trimmed by 5 bases and 3 bases, with 11 bases remaining between them. Germline-derived CDR1 and CDR2 are LNHDA and SQIVND (reference sequence). CDR3 length: 13 residues. The CDR3 loop reads CASSAAQGYEQYV. For the CDR3, the DNA is TGTGCCAGTAGTGCGGCACAGGGCTACGAGCAGTACGTC.

This chain links TRBV7-8 with TRBJ1-1, with a weak D call TRBD1 (6 bases). The CDR3 has 14 residues. V dropped 6 bases and J dropped 0 bases, with 11 bases sitting between them. In germline, CDR1 is SGHVS, CDR2 FQNEAQ. CDR3 in amino acids: CASRTDSMNTEAFF. CDR3 DNA: TGTGCCAGCAGGACGGACAGCATGAACACTGAAGCTTTCTTT.

V is TRBV12-3 or TRBV12-4 and J is TRBJ2-3; D is uncertain. V was clipped by 4 bases and J by 4 bases, with 3 bases between them. The CDR3 extends over 11 amino acids. The CDR3 nucleotides read TGTGCCAGCAGTTACTCAGATACGCAGTATTTT. Its protein product is CASSYSDTQYF.

The genes are TRBV18 and TRBJ1-1, with TRBD1 matching over 9 bases. This CDR3 comprises 17 residues. Losses at the gene ends were 4 bases for V and 6 bases for J; bases not matched to a gene: 15. Per the germline V gene, CDR1 is KGHSH and CDR2 is LQKENI. CDR3 nucleotides: TGTGCCAGCTCACAGACAACCGGGACAGGGATTTCGGCTGAAGCTTTCTTT. Protein product: CASSQTTGTGISAEAFF.

This clone was counted a single time. The chain carries TRBV7-9 and TRBJ1-2; 8 nucleotides align to TRBD1. The CDR3 contains 14 residues. Germline V gene data show CDR1 as SEHNR and CDR2 as FQNEAQ (reference sequence). Germline trimming cut 1 base from V and 4 bases from J; bases unmatched to any gene: 2. CDR3 protein: CASSLGQGLYGYTF. CDR3 nucleotide sequence: TGTGCCAGCAGCTTAGGACAGGGGCTCTATGGCTACACCTTC.

The J gene is TRBJ2-7, the V gene TRBV7-6; the D gene is possibly TRBD2 (6 bases). Per germline, CDR1 SGHVS and CDR2 FNYEAQ. Trimming took 5 bases from V and 4 from J, leaving 15 bases between them. The CDR3 runs to 14 residues. Here the CDR3 DNA reads TGTGCCAGCAGCCACTACGGGACTGGGTACGAGCAGTACTTC. Amino acid sequence: CASSHYGTGYEQYF.

The J gene is TRBJ2-2, the V gene TRBV7-3; perhaps TRBD2 as D (5 bases). V gave up 4 bases and J gave up 5 bases, with 11 bases separating them. Germline V gives CDR1 SGHTA, CDR2 FQGTGA. The CDR3 spans 14 residues. In DNA form, the CDR3 reads TGTGCCAGCAGCTCTAAAGGCGGGACCGGGGAGCTGTTTTTT. Translated: CASSSKGGTGELFF.

The chain has TRBV7-9 and TRBJ1-1, with D possibly TRBD1 on 5 matching bases. The germline V and J ends were trimmed by 0 bases and 4 bases, with 18 bases remaining between them. This CDR3 spans 17 amino acids. Germline CDR1 and CDR2: SEHNR and FQNEAQ (reference sequence). The CDR3 loop is CASSLARSDTGPTEAFF. CDR3 nucleotides: TGTGCCAGCAGCTTAGCGCGGTCGGACACCGGACCCACTGAAGCTTTCTTT. The full variable domain, completed using reference TRBV7-9 and TRBJ1-1, is DTGVSQNPRHKITKRGQNVTFRCDPISEHNRLYWYRQTLGQGPEFLTYFQNEAQLEKSRLLSDRFSAERPKGSFSTLEIQRTEQGDSAMYLCASSLARSDTGPTEAFFGQGTRLTVV.

The V call is TRBV5-6, the J call TRBJ2-3; 8 bases align to TRBD2. The CDR3 is 14 amino acids. CDR1 and CDR2 from the germline V gene are SGHDT and YYEEEE. Trimming at V came to 4 bases and at J to 4 bases, leaving 5 bases not matched to a gene. The DNA for the CDR3 is TGTGCCAGCAGCCCCCGGGGGGGATCAGATACGCAGTATTTT. As protein: CASSPRGGSDTQYF.

This chain joins TRBV5-1 and TRBJ1-1, with 9 bases that match TRBD1. CDR1 and CDR2 (germline): SGHRS, YFSETQ. The CDR3 has 17 residues. With V trimmed by 4 bases and J by 4 bases, 14 bases remained unmatched. In DNA form, the CDR3 reads TGCGCCAGCAGCCAGAAAGGACAGGGGCGGGGAAGCACTGAAGCTTTCTTT. The encoded protein is CASSQKGQGRGSTEAFF.

Remarks on this clone: The same CDR3 also results from other DNA sequences found in this sample. This chain joins TRBV2 and TRBJ2-7; 8 nucleotides match TRBD1. Looked up from germline, CDR1 is SNHLY and CDR2 is FYNNEI. There are 13 residues in the CDR3. Trimming cost V 6 bases and J 1 base; bases outside gene matches: 2. CDR3: CASSRQGSYEQYF. CDR3 DNA sequence: TGTGCCAGCAGCAGACAGGGGTCCTACGAGCAGTACTTC.

The sample holds many counts of this clone. This chain connects TRBV2 to TRBJ2-5; TRBD2 matches at 10 bases. This CDR3 is built from 14 residues. V was pared by 6 bases and J by 2 bases, with 3 bases of the junction left unmatched. Per germline, CDR1 SNHLY and CDR2 FYNNEI. The CDR3 loop reads CASSSAGGQETQYF. CDR3 nucleotide sequence: TGTGCCAGCAGCTCAGCGGGGGGGCAAGAGACCCAGTACTTC.

In this sample, this clone turned up a few times. The chain couples TRBV6-5 to TRBJ1-5; D is undetermined. V was trimmed by 8 bases and J by 2 bases, leaving 13 bases between them. The CDR3 has 14 residues. CDR1 and CDR2 (germline): MNHEY, SVGAGI. The CDR3 DNA is TGTGCCAGCCAGAAGGAGGGCCGCAATCAGCCCCAGCATTTT. The encoded protein is CASQKEGRNQPQHF.

V usage is TRBV3-1 (or the pseudogene TRBV3-2) and J usage is TRBJ2-7, with 7 nucleotides matching TRBD1. Germline V gene lookup returns CDR1 LGHDT and CDR2 YNNKEL (reference sequence). Trimming cost V 2 bases and J 6 bases; bases outside gene matches: 4. The CDR3 has 13 residues. This chain's CDR3 is CASSQRDSREQYV. The CDR3 bases are TGTGCCAGCAGCCAAAGGGACAGTCGCGAGCAGTACGTC.

The chain couples TRBV5-6 to TRBJ2-2; TRBD1 agrees at 10 bases. The germline V gene has CDR1 SGHDT and CDR2 YYEEEE. The CDR3 has 16 residues. The V gene end was trimmed by 4 bases and the J gene end by 6 bases; junction bases not matched to a gene: 9. Here the CDR3 reads CASSVLTGGLAGELFF. DNA of the CDR3: TGTGCCAGCAGCGTATTGACAGGGGGCCTTGCCGGGGAGCTGTTTTTT.

The chain uses TRBV19 and TRBJ2-3; 9 nucleotides match TRBD2. Germline V CDR1 and CDR2: LNHDA, SQIVND (reference sequence). The CDR3 contains 15 residues. J gave up 9 bases and V 7 bases, and 14 bases lay outside the gene matches. The CDR3 spells CASTPASGVSTTQYF. DNA for the CDR3: TGTGCCAGTACTCCGGCTAGCGGGGTGTCCACAACGCAGTATTTT.

V gene TRBV11-2 combines with J gene TRBJ2-7; TRBD2 is a possible D gene (5 bases). The CDR3 has 15 residues. The V gene lost 5 bases and the J gene lost 2 bases, with 16 bases spanning the gap. CDR1 is SGHAT and CDR2 is FQNNGV in the germline V gene. Here the CDR3 DNA reads TGTGCCAGCAGCCCCGGACCCGAGGGCCCCTACGAGCAGTACTTC. It is translated as CASSPGPEGPYEQYF.

The chain couples TRBV9 to TRBJ2-7; 7 bases agree with TRBD1. CDR1 is SGDLS and CDR2 is YYNGEE in the germline V gene. Trimming took 0 bases from V and 6 from J; bases not matched to a gene: 21. This CDR3 contains 19 residues. The CDR3 DNA reads as TGTGCCAGCAGCGTAGTCCCAGTCGACAGGGTCCCCCAAAACTGCGAGCAGTACGTC. Protein sequence: CASSVVPVDRVPQNCEQYV.

CDR3 sequence reads: CSVDSDQETQYF. The CDR3 nucleotides read TGCAGCGTTGACAGTGACCAAGAGACCCAGTACTTC. The chain uses TRBV29-1 and TRBJ2-5; D not resolved. V lost 3 bases and J 0 bases, leaving 5 bases between the germline ends. Germline CDR1 is SQVTM and CDR2 is ANQGSEA. This CDR3 contains 12 residues.